Shown below are 21 T cell receptor beta chains from a single sample sequenced in a study of T cells in Graves' hyperthyroidism and ophthalmopathy. Authors of the study amplified TCR beta CDR3 regions from RNA transcripts. The HTBI set primed first-round TCR CDR3 RT-PCR. TCRdb re-called the multiplex PCR reads through MiXCR, storing one row per CDR3 protein. The sample yields 550,000 to 800,000 distinct CDR3 sequences, around 17% seen once. The sample comprised blood. Receptors were obtained from a man younger than 35 with Graves' hyperthyroidism.

There are a few counts of this clonotype. The chain couples TRBV4-3 to TRBJ2-3; TRBD2 matches 13 bases. CDR1 is LGHNA and CDR2 is YSLEER in the germline V gene. This CDR3 is built from 18 residues. With V trimmed by 0 bases and J by 4 bases, 7 bases remained unmatched. The CDR3 DNA follows: TGCGCCAGCAGCCAAGAACCAAGGACTAGCGGGAGAGCAGATACGCAGTATTTT. It codes for CASSQEPRTSGRADTQYF.

This clonotype was seen at least ten times. The chain carries TRBV12-3 or TRBV12-4 and TRBJ1-4; D gene ambiguous. Trimming shortened V by 4 bases and J by 7 bases, and 16 bases separated the two germline ends. This CDR3 has 15 residues. As DNA, the CDR3 is TGTGCCAGCAGTTCTTCCGGACTCCCGGGTGAAAAACTGTTTTTT. It specifies CASSSSGLPGEKLFF.

The CDR3 bases are TGCAGTGCCTACGGACCGGTCCAGGGGTTGAACACTGAAGCTTTCTTT. Translated, it gives CSAYGPVQGLNTEAFF. This rearrangement joins TRBV20-1 to TRBJ1-1; possibly TRBD1 for D (6 bases). Germline CDR1 reads DFQATT; CDR2 reads SNEGSKA (reference sequence). CDR3 length equals 16 residues. Trimming stripped 6 bases from V and 0 bases from J, with 20 bases between.

This clonotype has more than one count but fewer than ten. V and J are TRBV6-5 and TRBJ2-1, with 7 bases matching TRBD1. The CDR3 spans 15 residues. After removal of 0 bases from V and 5 bases from J, the junction contained 4 bases not matched to a gene. Germline V lookup: CDR1 MNHEY, CDR2 SVGAGI. The CDR3 nucleotides are TGTGCCAGCAGTTACTCCGGGACAGCTAACAATGAGCAGTTCTTC. Translating it yields CASSYSGTANNEQFF.

Comments on this clonotype: This sequence may be a read error, since a much larger clone differs from it by one base. The chain employs TRBV27 and TRBJ2-3; D is ambiguous. CDR1 is MNHEY, CDR2 SMNVEV, per germline (reference sequence). V gave up 2 bases and J gave up 2 bases, with 11 bases separating them. The CDR3 length is 15 residues. CDR3: CASSLPNSPTDTQYF. The CDR3 region has the DNA TGTGCCAGCAGTTTACCGAATAGCCCCACAGATACGCAGTATTTT.

This clonotype was picked up many times. This chain connects TRBV7-8 to TRBJ2-7, with 7 bases matching TRBD2. The CDR3 totals 15 residues. Germline-derived CDR1 and CDR2 are SGHVS and FQNEAQ. V shed 0 bases and J 4 bases; nucleotides not matched to a gene: 6. Here the CDR3 DNA reads TGTGCCAGCAGCTTAGCGGCGGGAGTGGGATACGAGCAGTACTTC. Protein product: CASSLAAGVGYEQYF.

The chain links TRBV20-1 to TRBJ2-7; 8 bases fit TRBD1. This CDR3 has 14 amino acids. The ends lost 6 bases at V and 3 bases at J; junction bases unmatched: 10. The germline CDR1 and CDR2 sequences are DFQATT and SNEGSKA (reference sequence). CDR3 coding DNA: TGCAGTGCGTTCCGACAGGGGCAGAACTACGAGCAGTACTTC. Residues: CSAFRQGQNYEQYF.

This clonotype has ten or more counts. The chain recombines TRBV3-1 with TRBJ2-3, with D tentatively TRBD1 (6 bases). Germline CDR1 reads LGHDT; CDR2 reads YNNKEL (reference sequence). The germline V and J ends were trimmed by 0 bases and 6 bases, with 22 bases remaining between them. The CDR3 is 18 amino acids. CDR3 amino acids: CASSQDGTGTHGMDTQYF. In DNA form, the CDR3 reads TGTGCCAGCAGCCAAGATGGCACCGGGACACACGGCATGGATACGCAGTATTTT.

A few counts support this clonotype. The CDR3 DNA reads TGCAGCCGCCAGGAGGGGGAGACCCAGTACTTC. Translating it yields CSRQEGETQYF. This chain connects TRBV29-1 to TRBJ2-5; TRBD2 is a possible D gene (6 bases). Trimming took 8 bases from V and 5 from J, leaving 12 bases between them. Germline V gene sequence: CDR1 SQVTM, CDR2 ANQGSEA. The CDR3 length is 11 residues.

This clonotype was seen at least ten times. CDR3 region: CATSDPLPGGADLETQYF. The CDR3 nucleotides are TGTGCCACCAGTGATCCACTCCCAGGGGGCGCGGATCTGGAGACCCAGTACTTC. This sequence joins TRBV24-1 and TRBJ2-5; TRBD1 agrees at 8 bases. Germline V lookup: CDR1 KGHDR, CDR2 SFDVKD. This CDR3 has 18 amino acids. With 3 bases clipped from V and 5 bases from J, the junction kept 16 bases outside the gene matches.

This clonotype was observed at least ten times. The chain carries TRBV30 and TRBJ2-5; D not resolved. Deletions cut 0 bases from V and 4 bases from J, with 6 bases between. CDR3 length: 12 residues. Germline CDR1 and CDR2: GTSNPN and SVGIG (reference sequence). CDR3 amino acids: CAWSVMTETQYF. The CDR3 DNA follows: TGTGCCTGGAGTGTAATGACAGAGACCCAGTACTTC. Drawing the rest from reference TRBV30 and TRBJ2-5, the complete variable domain is SQTIHQWPATLVQPVGSPLSLECTVEGTSNPNLYWYRQAAGRGLQLLFYSVGIGQISSEVPQNLSASRPQDRQFILSSKKLLLSDSGFYLCAWSVMTETQYFGPGTRLLVL.

As for this clonotype: This may be a read error: a much more frequent sequence differs by one nucleotide. This chain joins TRBV27 and TRBJ2-7; D uncertain. The CDR3 contains 12 residues. Germline CDR1 MNHEY, CDR2 SMNVEV (reference sequence). CDR3 nucleotide sequence: TGTGCCAGCAGAACCGGTACCGGCGAGAAGTACTTC. This translates into CASRTGTGEKYF.

This clonotype is a singleton in its sample. The chain joins TRBV5-1 to TRBJ2-2; 8 positions match TRBD1. Looked up from germline, CDR1 is SGHRS and CDR2 is YFSETQ. The CDR3 totals 16 residues. The V segment lost 2 bases and the J segment 4 bases; nucleotides outside the gene matches: 7. The CDR3 nucleotides read TGCGCCAGCAGCTTTGCCGGACAGGGCCCCACCGGGGAGCTGTTTTTT. Protein: CASSFAGQGPTGELFF.

The rearrangement links TRBV29-1 to TRBJ2-1, with TRBD2 identical over 10 bases. The junction had 12 bases not matched to a gene; V was cut back by 5 bases and J by 2 bases. Per the germline V gene, CDR1 is SQVTM and CDR2 is ANQGSEA. The CDR3 is 17 amino acids. The CDR3 spells CSVRSPGSGRAYNEQFF. The CDR3 DNA reads TGCAGCGTTCGATCCCCCGGGAGCGGGAGGGCCTACAATGAGCAGTTCTTC.

This clonotype has more than one count but fewer than ten. The chain carries TRBV19 and TRBJ2-7, with D perhaps matching TRBD1 (6 bases). The CDR3 is 13 residues long. The ends were cut back, 2 bases at V and 2 bases at J, with 7 bases in the middle. Germline loops: CDR1 LNHDA, CDR2 SQIVND (reference sequence). The CDR3 DNA is TGTGCCAGTAGTATACAGGGGACCTACGAGCAGTACTTC. Protein: CASSIQGTYEQYF. Full variable domain (outside the CDR3, taken from reference TRBV19 and TRBJ2-7): DGGITQSPKYLFRKEGQNVTLSCEQNLNHDAMYWYRQDPGQGLRLIYYSQIVNDFQKGDIAEGYSVSREKKESFPLTVTSAQKNPTAFYLCASSIQGTYEQYFGPGTRLTVT.

This clonotype was detected many times. The chain has TRBV2 and TRBJ1-3; D possibly corresponds to TRBD1 (6 bases). Germline CDR1 and CDR2: SNHLY and FYNNEI. Trimming took off 2 bases at V and 2 bases at J, with 10 bases between the two ends. This CDR3 is built from 15 residues. CDR3 region: CASSESTGTGNTIYF. The CDR3 coding sequence is TGTGCCAGCAGTGAATCGACAGGTACTGGAAACACCATATATTTT.

This clonotype was recorded many times. The V and J genes are TRBV7-3 and TRBJ2-3; TRBD1 agrees at 10 bases. Losses at the gene ends were 5 bases for V and 1 base for J; bases not matched to a gene: 6. The length of the CDR3 is 16 residues. Germline V gene lookup returns CDR1 SGHTA and CDR2 FQGTGA. For the CDR3, the DNA is TGTGCCAGCAGCCTCGTCGGGACAGGGGGCACAGATACGCAGTATTTT. Its protein product is CASSLVGTGGTDTQYF. Together with reference TRBV7-3 and TRBJ2-3, the CDR3 gives the full variable domain: GAGVSQTPSNKVTEKGKYVELRCDPISGHTALYWYRQSLGQGPEFLIYFQGTGAADDSGLPNDRFFAVRPEGSVSTLKIQRTERGDSAVYLCASSLVGTGGTDTQYFGPGTRLTVL.

At least ten counts were recorded for this clonotype. The rearrangement joins TRBV30 to TRBJ1-1, with TRBD1 identical over 10 bases. The germline CDR1 and CDR2 sequences are GTSNPN and SVGIG (reference sequence). V dropped 5 bases and J dropped 3; count of bases not matched to a gene: 6. This CDR3 has 14 residues. In nucleotides, the CDR3 is TGTGCCTGGGCGACAGGGGGCCCCCACACTGAAGCTTTCTTT. Encoded protein: CAWATGGPHTEAFF. The full variable domain, with the rest looked up from reference TRBV30 and TRBJ1-1, is SQTIHQWPATLVQPVGSPLSLECTVEGTSNPNLYWYRQAAGRGLQLLFYSVGIGQISSEVPQNLSASRPQDRQFILSSKKLLLSDSGFYLCAWATGGPHTEAFFGQGTRLTVV.

This clonotype was observed a handful of times. The chain joins TRBV28 to TRBJ2-5; weak D call: TRBD2 (6 bases). Trimming left V 8 bases short and J 2 bases short, with 12 bases between. Germline V CDR1 and CDR2: MDHEN, SYDVKM. This CDR3 has 13 amino acids. CDR3 protein: CASLPSEQETQYF. The CDR3 DNA follows: TGTGCCAGCCTGCCTAGCGAACAAGAGACCCAGTACTTC.

There are a few counts of this clonotype. CDR3 DNA sequence: TGTGCCAGCACCTCCAATTCAGGGACAGGGCGCACCGGGGAGCTGTTTTTT. Protein product: CASTSNSGTGRTGELFF. The genes are TRBV28 and TRBJ2-2; TRBD1 agrees at 9 bases. Germline lookup yields CDR1 MDHEN and CDR2 SYDVKM. The CDR3 is made up of 17 amino acids. After removal of 7 bases from V and 4 bases from J, the junction contained 13 bases not matched to a gene.

This clonotype was counted at least ten times. This chain links TRBV28 with TRBJ1-1; D possibly corresponds to TRBD1 (5 bases). V was cut by 7 bases and J by 7 bases, with 19 bases left in between. The CDR3 loop spans 14 amino acids. CDR1 MDHEN and CDR2 SYDVKM come from the germline V gene. The CDR3 DNA follows: TGTGCCAGCATTACATTTGGGGCGCGGATTGAAGCTTTCTTT. Translating gives CASITFGARIEAFF.